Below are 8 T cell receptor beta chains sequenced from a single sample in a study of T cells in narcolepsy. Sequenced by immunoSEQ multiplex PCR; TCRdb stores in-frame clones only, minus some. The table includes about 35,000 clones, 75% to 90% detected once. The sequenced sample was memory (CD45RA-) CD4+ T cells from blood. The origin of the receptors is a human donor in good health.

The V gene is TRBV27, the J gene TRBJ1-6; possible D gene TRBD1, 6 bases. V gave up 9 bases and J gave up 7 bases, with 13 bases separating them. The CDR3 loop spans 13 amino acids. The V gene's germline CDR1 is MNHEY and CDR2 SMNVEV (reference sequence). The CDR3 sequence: CASGQGYNSPLHF. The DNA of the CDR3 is TGTGCCAGTGGTCAGGGGTACAATTCACCCCTCCACTTT.

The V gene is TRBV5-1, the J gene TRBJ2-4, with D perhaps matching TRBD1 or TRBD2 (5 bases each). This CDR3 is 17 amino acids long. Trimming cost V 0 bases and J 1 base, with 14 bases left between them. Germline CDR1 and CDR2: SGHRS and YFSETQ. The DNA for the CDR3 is TGCGCCAGCAGCTTGGGCCGTGGAGAGGGGGCCAAAAACATTCAGTACTTC. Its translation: CASSLGRGEGAKNIQYF.

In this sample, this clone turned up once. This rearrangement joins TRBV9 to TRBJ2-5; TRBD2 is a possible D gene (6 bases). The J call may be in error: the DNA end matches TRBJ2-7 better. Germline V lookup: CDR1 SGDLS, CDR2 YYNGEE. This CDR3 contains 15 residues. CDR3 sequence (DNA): TGTGCCAGCAGCGTAGGAGGAGCGGGTTCCTACGAGCAGTACTTC. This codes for CASSVGGAGSYEQYF.

CDR3 amino acids: CASSRLLGSSDTQYF. DNA for the CDR3: TGTGCCAGCAGCCGCCTACTAGGGTCATCAGATACGCAGTATTTT. The V gene is TRBV11-2, the J gene TRBJ2-3; TRBD2 might be the D (5 bases). Germline V CDR1 and CDR2: SGHAT, FQNNGV. V dropped 5 bases and J dropped 4 bases, with 16 bases sitting between them. This CDR3 spans 15 amino acids.

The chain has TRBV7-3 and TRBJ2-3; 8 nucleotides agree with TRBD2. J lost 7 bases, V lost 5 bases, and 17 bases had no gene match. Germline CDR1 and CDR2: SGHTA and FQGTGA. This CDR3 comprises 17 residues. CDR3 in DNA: TGTGCCAGCAGCCCGCAGAGACCGGGACTAGGCCAAAATACGCAGTATTTT. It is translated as CASSPQRPGLGQNTQYF.

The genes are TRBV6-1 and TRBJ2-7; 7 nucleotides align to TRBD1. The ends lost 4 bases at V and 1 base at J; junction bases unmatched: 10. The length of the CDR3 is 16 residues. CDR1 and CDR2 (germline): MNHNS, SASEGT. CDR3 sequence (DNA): TGTGCCAGCAGTGCGTACGGGACAGATGGATCCTACGAGCAGTACTTC. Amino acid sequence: CASSAYGTDGSYEQYF.

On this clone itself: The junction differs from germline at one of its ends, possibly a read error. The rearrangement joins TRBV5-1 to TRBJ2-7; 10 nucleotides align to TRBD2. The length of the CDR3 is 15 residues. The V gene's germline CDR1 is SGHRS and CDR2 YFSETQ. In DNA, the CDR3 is TGCGCCAGCGGCTTGGCTAGCGGGAGTACCTACGAGCAGTACTTC. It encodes CASGLASGSTYEQYF.

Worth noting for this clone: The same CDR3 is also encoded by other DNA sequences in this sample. In DNA form, the CDR3 reads TGTGCCAGCAGTTACTCGGAGGGGGGAGGAAACACCATATATTTT. Its translation is CASSYSEGGGNTIYF. The chain recombines TRBV6-6 with TRBJ1-3, with D possibly TRBD1 on 6 matching bases. Trimming pared 0 bases from V and 4 bases from J, leaving 10 bases between. CDR1 is MNHNY and CDR2 is SVGAGI in the germline V gene (reference sequence). This CDR3 is 15 amino acids long.